The 21 T cell receptor beta chains below come from one sample, sequenced in a study of T cell changes during pregnancy in multiple sclerosis. The table came from immunoSEQ multiplex PCR; TCRdb's copy has only in-frame clones and leaves some out. The sample includes approximately 82,000 clones, 75% to 95% of them seen just once. Sample: CD4+ T cells from peripheral blood mononuclear cells, taken in the second trimester of pregnancy. The receptors come from a female donor with multiple sclerosis, enrolled in a pregnancy study.

This clone was seen more than once but under ten times. The chain combines TRBV9 with TRBJ2-1, with a tentative D call TRBD1 (5 bases). Trimming removed 3 bases from V and 8 bases from J, with 18 bases in between. From germline, CDR1 is SGDLS and CDR2 YYNGEE. The CDR3 covers 15 residues. The CDR3: CASSATGRGGDEQFF. The CDR3 nucleotides read TGTGCCAGCAGCGCCACAGGAAGGGGTGGCGATGAGCAGTTCTTC.

The V gene is TRBV6-5, the J gene TRBJ2-6; D might be TRBD2 (5 bases). Trimming removed 6 bases from V and 0 bases from J, with 9 bases in between. The CDR3 extends over 15 amino acids. Germline V gene lookup returns CDR1 MNHEY and CDR2 SVGAGI. The CDR3 region has the DNA TGTGCCAGCAGCCCCGGACTCTCTGGGGCCAACGTCCTGACTTTC. It yields the protein CASSPGLSGANVLTF.

V usage is TRBV28 and J usage is TRBJ1-1; possible D gene TRBD1, 6 bases. With 6 bases removed from V and 1 base from J, the gap between germline ends came to 9 bases. The CDR3 loop spans 13 amino acids. CDR1 MDHEN and CDR2 SYDVKM come from the germline V gene. Written as DNA, the CDR3 is TGTGCCAGCAGGCGACAGGAGAACACTGAAGCTTTCTTT. Translated, it gives CASRRQENTEAFF.

V and J are TRBV6-6 and TRBJ2-3; possibly TRBD2 for D (5 bases). V was cut by 0 bases and J by 0 bases, with 7 bases left in between. CDR1 MNHNY and CDR2 SVGAGI come from the germline V gene (reference sequence). The CDR3 covers 15 residues. Here the CDR3 DNA reads TGTGCCAGCAGTTACTCCGGCGGGAGCACAGATACGCAGTATTTT. It codes for CASSYSGGSTDTQYF.

Comment on this clone: The CDR3 end shows no conserved phenylalanine or tryptophan, and so a read error is likely. The genes are TRBV28 and TRBJ1-5; a possible D gene is TRBD1 (6 bases). CDR3 length: 16 amino acids. V lost 2 bases to trimming and J lost 0 bases, with 11 bases between them. CDR1 and CDR2 from the germline V gene are MDHEN and SYDVKM. The CDR3 nucleotides read TGTGCCAGCAGTTTACAGGACAGCTATAGCAATCAGCCCCAGCATTCT. Protein: CASSLQDSYSNQPQHS.

V is TRBV6-5 and J is TRBJ2-2; weak D call: TRBD2 (6 bases). Per the germline V gene, CDR1 is MNHEY and CDR2 is SVGAGI. The CDR3 sequence is 15 residues long. The V gene lost 5 bases and the J gene lost 4 bases, with 14 bases spanning the gap. The CDR3 DNA is TGTGCCAGCAGTCCCGCACTAGCTTCCACCGGGGAGCTGTTTTTT. Its translation is CASSPALASTGELFF.

This chain uses TRBV6-1 with TRBJ2-7; TRBD2 matches at 9 bases. Germline V gene lookup returns CDR1 MNHNS and CDR2 SASEGT. CDR3 length equals 15 residues. Unmatched junction bases numbered 7, after V lost 3 bases and J lost 4 bases. CDR3: CASSEVAGVGYEQYF. The DNA for the CDR3 is TGTGCCAGCAGTGAGGTAGCGGGAGTGGGTTACGAGCAGTACTTC.

The V and J genes are TRBV9 and TRBJ2-7, with D possibly TRBD1 on 6 matching bases. This CDR3 is 13 amino acids long. Germline lookup yields CDR1 SGDLS and CDR2 YYNGEE. Trimming shortened V by 4 bases and J by 5 bases, and 13 bases separated the two germline ends. The CDR3 loop is CASSTPTGNEQYF. The CDR3 DNA reads as TGTGCCAGCAGCACCCCAACAGGGAACGAGCAGTACTTC.

The chain is built from TRBV7-8 and TRBJ2-1; D is unresolved. CDR1 is SGHVS, CDR2 FQNEAQ, per germline. With 5 bases removed from V and 2 bases from J, the gap between germline ends came to 16 bases. The CDR3 totals 16 residues. The CDR3 nucleotides are TGTGCCAGCAGCCGGATTCTAGTTGCCGCCTACAATGAGCAGTTCTTC. It yields the protein CASSRILVAAYNEQFF.

The rearrangement joins TRBV10-3 to TRBJ2-1; 14 bases are shared with TRBD2. The trim removed 4 bases at V and 4 bases at J, leaving 0 bases unmatched. CDR1 and CDR2 (germline): ENHRY, SYGVKD. CDR3 size: 15 residues. CDR3 DNA sequence: TGTGCCATCAGTGGGACTAGCGGGAGGTACAATGAGCAGTTCTTC. Its translation is CAISGTSGRYNEQFF.

The rearrangement joins TRBV19 to TRBJ1-2, with TRBD1 matching 7 bases. V lost 5 bases and J lost 8; bases outside the gene matches: 8. The CDR3 is made up of 13 amino acids. CDR1 and CDR2 from the germline V gene are LNHDA and SQIVND (reference sequence). CDR3 sequence: CASSHIDRDGYTF. As DNA, the CDR3 is TGTGCCAGTAGTCACATAGACAGGGACGGCTACACCTTC.

The chain joins TRBV6-5 to TRBJ2-7; D is unclear. V was clipped by 0 bases and J by 2 bases, with 5 bases between them. Germline V CDR1 and CDR2: MNHEY, SVGAGI. This CDR3 has 13 residues. As DNA, the CDR3 is TGTGCCAGCAGTTACTCTAGCACCTACGAGCAGTACTTC. This codes for CASSYSSTYEQYF.

This clone was seen a handful of times. This chain links TRBV2 with TRBJ1-2; TRBD1 is a possible D gene (6 bases). Germline V gene lookup returns CDR1 SNHLY and CDR2 FYNNEI. Trimming cost V 3 bases and J 4 bases, with 9 bases left between them. This CDR3 has 13 residues. For the CDR3, the DNA is TGTGCCAGCAGTGAGGGGACATCCTATGGCTACACCTTC. Its translation: CASSEGTSYGYTF.

The rearrangement uses TRBV7-2 and TRBJ2-1, with 15 bases aligning to TRBD2. V lost 7 bases, J lost 3 bases, and 7 bases stayed unmatched. The CDR3 runs to 17 residues. Germline V gives CDR1 SGHTA, CDR2 FQGNSA. The CDR3 is CASTPGLAGGYYNEQFF. CDR3 DNA: TGTGCCAGCACCCCGGGACTAGCGGGAGGCTACTACAATGAGCAGTTCTTC. Full variable domain (missing parts from reference TRBV7-2 and TRBJ2-1): GAGVSQSPSNKVTEKGKDVELRCDPISGHTALYWYRQSLGQGLEFLIYFQGNSAPDKSGLPSDRFSAERTGGSVSTLTIQRTQQEDSAVYLCASTPGLAGGYYNEQFFGPGTRLTVL.

This chain links TRBV5-1 with TRBJ2-7, with 9 bases that match TRBD2. Germline V gene lookup returns CDR1 SGHRS and CDR2 YFSETQ. The CDR3 loop spans 14 amino acids. The V and J ends lost 2 bases and 9 bases, in that order; junction bases with no gene match: 9. The CDR3 protein is CASSLIAGESAQYF. CDR3 coding DNA: TGCGCCAGCAGCTTAATAGCGGGAGAGTCGGCGCAGTACTTC.

The V and J genes are TRBV6-4 and TRBJ2-3, with D possibly being TRBD1 (6 bases). CDR1 is MRHNA and CDR2 is SNTAGT in the germline V gene. V lost 3 bases and J lost 1, with 11 bases in between. There are 15 residues in the CDR3. CDR3 nucleotide sequence: TGTGCCAGCAGTGAGGTCCCAGGGGGCACAGATACGCAGTATTTT. As protein: CASSEVPGGTDTQYF.

Only a few counts were recorded for this clone. This chain joins TRBV7-2 and TRBJ1-1, with TRBD1 matching 8 bases. Trimming took 5 bases from V and 11 from J; bases not matched to a gene: 16. This CDR3 is built from 15 residues. CDR1 is SGHTA and CDR2 is FQGNSA in the germline V gene. This chain's CDR3 is CASSLTGKTGVRAFF. Written as DNA, the CDR3 is TGTGCCAGCAGCCTCACAGGGAAGACAGGGGTAAGGGCTTTCTTT.

This chain uses TRBV7-2 with TRBJ1-2; 9 bases align to TRBD1. Germline CDR1 SGHTA, CDR2 FQGNSA. The CDR3 runs to 14 residues. J was trimmed by 8 bases and V by 4 bases; bases with no gene match: 8. The CDR3 protein is CASSSFRQGGGYTF. CDR3 coding DNA: TGTGCCAGCAGCTCCTTTCGACAGGGGGGAGGCTACACCTTC.

This clone turned up a few times. The genes are TRBV15 and TRBJ2-7; D ambiguous. Germline CDR1 reads LNHNV; CDR2 reads YYDKDF (reference sequence). The CDR3 is made up of 14 amino acids. V gave up 0 bases and J gave up 4 bases, with 10 bases separating them. The CDR3 nucleotides read TGTGCCACCAGCAGAGATGAACGGGTTTACGAGCAGTACTTC. Amino acids: CATSRDERVYEQYF.

The V and J genes are TRBV5-6 and TRBJ2-3; no firm D call. CDR1 SGHDT and CDR2 YYEEEE come from the germline V gene. This CDR3 has 15 residues. The germline V and J ends were trimmed by 2 bases and 1 base, with 11 bases remaining between them. CDR3 loop: CASSFTGLGTDTQYF. The CDR3 DNA follows: TGTGCCAGCAGCTTTACGGGTCTCGGCACAGATACGCAGTATTTT.

This clone was seen more than once but under ten times. The gene calls are TRBV25-1 and TRBJ2-1; weak D call: TRBD2 (6 bases). With 6 bases removed from V and 7 bases from J, the gap between germline ends came to 13 bases. This CDR3 contains 13 residues. Germline values: CDR1 MGHDK, CDR2 SYGVNS. CDR3 in amino acids: CASSLGGKNEQFF. CDR3 coding DNA: TGTGCCAGCAGCCTCGGGGGTAAGAATGAGCAGTTCTTC.